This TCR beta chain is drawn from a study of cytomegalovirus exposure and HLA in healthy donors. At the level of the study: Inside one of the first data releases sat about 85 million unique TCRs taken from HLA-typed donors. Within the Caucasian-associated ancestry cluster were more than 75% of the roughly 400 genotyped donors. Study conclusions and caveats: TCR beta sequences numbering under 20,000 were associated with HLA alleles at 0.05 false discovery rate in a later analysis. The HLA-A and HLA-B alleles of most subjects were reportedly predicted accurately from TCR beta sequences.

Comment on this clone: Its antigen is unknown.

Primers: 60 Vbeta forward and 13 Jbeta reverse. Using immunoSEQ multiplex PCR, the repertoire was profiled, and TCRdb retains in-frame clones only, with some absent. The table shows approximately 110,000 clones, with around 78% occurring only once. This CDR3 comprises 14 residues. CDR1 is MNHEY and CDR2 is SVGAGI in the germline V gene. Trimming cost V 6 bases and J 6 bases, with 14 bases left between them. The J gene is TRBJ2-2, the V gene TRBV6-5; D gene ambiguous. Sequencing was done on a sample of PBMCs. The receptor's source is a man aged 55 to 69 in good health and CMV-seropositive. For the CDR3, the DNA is TGTGCCAGCAGGGAGCCCTATTTATCCGGGGAGCTGTTTTTT. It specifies CASREPYLSGELFF.